A selection of T cell receptor beta chains follows, all from one sample in a study of blood T cell repertoires in COVID-19. The table came from immunoSEQ multiplex PCR; TCRdb's copy has only in-frame clones and leaves some out. The sample gives fewer than 200,000 clones, over 65% of which show up once; 8.1% is in the top ten. The sequencing sample was made of peripheral blood. All receptors come from a man aged 60 to 75 with acute or convalescent COVID-19. Both conserved end residues are part of each CDR3. A D gene is named only where the DNA matches it firmly. The size of a clone is reported for some rows only, either as once, few or many, or as a class for expanded clones.

TRBJ2-5,few,NA,TRBV19,TGTGCCAGTAGTATAGACGGGGTTGTGGAGACCCAGTACTTC,CASSIDGVVETQYF
TRBJ1-2,NA,NA,TRBV5-1,TGCGCCAGCAGCGTCCGGGCCCAGGGGAACTATGGCTACACCTTC,CASSVRAQGNYGYTF
TRBJ2-5,once,NA,TRBV24-1,TGTGCCACCAGTGACTACCTAGAGACCCAGTACTTC,CATSDYLETQYF
TRBJ2-7,NA,TRBD2,TRBV7-2,TGTGCCAGCAGCTTAATAGCGGGGGTCTACGAGCAGTACTTC,CASSLIAGVYEQYF
TRBJ1-5,few,TRBD1,TRBV27,TGTGCCAGTGGACAGGCCGATAATCAGCCCCAGCATTTT,CASGQADNQPQHF
TRBJ2-3,NA,TRBD2,TRBV9,TGTGCCAGCAGCGTAGATGAGGTAGCGGGGGAAGCGCAGTATTTT,CASSVDEVAGEAQYF
TRBJ2-3,once,NA,TRBV9,TGTGCCAGCAGCCCCACTCCTCTCGACACAGATACGCAGTATTTT,CASSPTPLDTDTQYF
TRBJ2-7,NA,NA,TRBV6-2/TRBV6-3,TGTGCCAGCAGTTCGGGGTCCTACGAGCAGTACTTC,CASSSGSYEQYF
TRBJ2-1,NA,NA,TRBV14,TGTGCCAGCAGCCCCTTGGGCGGGGTTTACAATGAGCAGTTCTTC,CASSPLGGVYNEQFF
TRBJ2-1,NA,TRBD2,TRBV7-3,TGTGCCAGCAGCATCACTAGCGGGGCATACAATGAGCAGTTCTTC,CASSITSGAYNEQFF
TRBJ2-1,few,NA,TRBV20-1,TGCAGTGCTAGAGATCAGTATGAGCAGTTCTTC,CSARDQYEQFF
TRBJ1-1,NA,TRBD1,TRBV6-2/TRBV6-3,TGTGCCAGCAGTTACTCGAGGGACAGCGAGTGGAACACTGAAGCTTTCTTT,CASSYSRDSEWNTEAFF
TRBJ2-5,NA,NA,TRBV18,TGTGCCAGCTGGGGGGGCAGGAACCAAGAGACCCAGTACTTC,CASWGGRNQETQYF
TRBJ2-1,NA,NA,TRBV9,TGTGCCAGCAGCGTAGGTAGCCTATCCTACAATGAGCAGTTCTTC,CASSVGSLSYNEQFF
TRBJ2-5,NA,NA,TRBV5-5,TGTGCCAGCAGCTCCAGGGTTATGGAGACCCAGTACTTC,CASSSRVMETQYF
TRBJ2-5,NA,NA,TRBV4-1,TGCGCCAGCAGCCAAGCGTACTCTGAACAAGAGACCCAGTACTTC,CASSQAYSEQETQYF
TRBJ2-5,NA,NA,TRBV30,TGTGCCTGGAGAGCTGACAGTGTAGAGACCCAGTACTTC,CAWRADSVETQYF
TRBJ1-1,NA,TRBD1,TRBV28,TGTGCCAGCAGTCCTCCCCTGACAGGGGGCACTGAAGCTTTCTTT,CASSPPLTGGTEAFF
TRBJ2-1,NA,NA,TRBV21-1,TGTGCCAGCAGCAAAACGGAACAGAGCTCCTACAATGAGCAGTTCTTC,CASSKTEQSSYNEQFF
TRBJ2-3,NA,TRBD1,TRBV30,TGTGCCTGGATTCCGGGACAGACAGATACGCAGTATTTT,CAWIPGQTDTQYF
TRBJ1-1,NA,TRBD1,TRBV29-1,TGCAGCACTGGGACAGGGGGGAACACTGAAGCTTTCTTT,CSTGTGGNTEAFF
TRBJ2-5,NA,TRBD1,TRBV29-1,TGCAGCGTTGAAGATGGGCAGGGGGCGACCCAGTACTTC,CSVEDGQGATQYF